Shown below are 21 T cell receptor beta chains from a single sample sequenced in a study of blood T cell repertoires in COVID-19. Libraries were prepared by immunoSEQ multiplex PCR; TCRdb keeps only in-frame clonotypes and omits some of them. The profile shows about 210,000 clones, 75% to 85% of them singletons. What was sequenced was PBMCs or T cells enriched from blood (not recorded which). The receptor source for this set is a man aged 35-49 years who had recovered from COVID-19.

This chain joins TRBV19 and TRBJ2-7, with 9 bases lining up with TRBD2. V shed 6 bases, J shed 6 bases, and the junction held 6 bases outside the gene matches. CDR3 length: 13 amino acids. Germline V CDR1 and CDR2: LNHDA, SQIVND (reference sequence). CDR3 in amino acids: CASSRLAETEQYF. The CDR3, as DNA: TGTGCCAGTAGCAGACTAGCGGAAACCGAGCAGTACTTC.

The chain uses TRBV7-9 and TRBJ1-3; no reliable D call. From germline, CDR1 is SEHNR and CDR2 FQNEAQ (reference sequence). Between the trimmed V and J ends, which lost 5 bases and 5 bases, there was a span of 10 bases. The CDR3 sequence is 13 residues long. DNA for the CDR3: TGTGCCAGCAGCCCCGACACGAGAAACACCATATATTTT. This sequence encodes CASSPDTRNTIYF.

This chain joins TRBV7-3 and TRBJ2-2; D remains ambiguous. The CDR3 totals 12 residues. Trimming left V 5 bases short and J 8 bases short, with 9 bases between. Germline assignment: CDR1 SGHTA and CDR2 FQGTGA. The DNA of the CDR3 is TGTGCCAGCAGCCCCTCCTCGGGGGAGCTGTTTTTT. It codes for CASSPSSGELFF.

Notes on this clone: Other nucleotide sequences from this sample produce the same CDR3. In nucleotides, the CDR3 is TGTGCCTGGAGTGTACGGGGGAATCAGCCCCAGCATTTT. The encoded protein is CAWSVRGNQPQHF. The V gene is TRBV30, the J gene TRBJ1-5, with D tentatively TRBD1 (5 bases). This CDR3 contains 13 residues. The ends were cut back, 0 bases at V and 4 bases at J, with 7 bases in the middle. Germline CDR1 is GTSNPN and CDR2 is SVGIG (reference sequence).

J is TRBJ2-6 and V is TRBV5-4, with D possibly matching TRBD2 (7 bases). The CDR3 totals 15 residues. CDR1 and CDR2 (germline): SGHNT, YYREEE (reference sequence). The ends were cut back, 2 bases at V and 2 bases at J, with 8 bases in the middle. The CDR3 is CASSLGGAGANVLTF. The CDR3 nucleotides read TGTGCCAGCAGCTTAGGGGGGGCTGGGGCCAACGTCCTGACTTTC. The entire variable domain, with the rest obtained from reference TRBV5-4 and TRBJ2-6, is as follows: ETGVTQSPTHLIKTRGQQVTLRCSSQSGHNTVSWYQQALGQGPQFIFQYYREEENGRGNFPPRFSGLQFPNYSSELNVNALELDDSALYLCASSLGGAGANVLTFGAGSRLTVL.

This chain uses TRBV6-5 with TRBJ2-1; the match to TRBD2 covers 10 bases. CDR1 is MNHEY, CDR2 SVGAGI, per germline. J gave up 7 bases and V 7 bases, and 10 bases lay outside the gene matches. The CDR3 spans 15 residues. The CDR3 sequence is CASTFASGSRNEQFF. The CDR3 DNA is TGTGCCAGCACTTTCGCTAGCGGGAGTCGAAATGAGCAGTTCTTC.

The gene calls are TRBV5-1 and TRBJ2-3; TRBD2 is a possible D gene (6 bases). Germline V gives CDR1 SGHRS, CDR2 YFSETQ. The CDR3 contains 17 residues. V lost 3 bases and J lost 2, with 19 bases in between. This chain's CDR3 is CASSWGEPHFLTDTQYF. In DNA form, the CDR3 reads TGCGCCAGCAGCTGGGGGGAACCACATTTTCTCACAGATACGCAGTATTTT.

This clone was picked up one time. The gene calls are TRBV2 and TRBJ1-1, with D tentatively TRBD1 (6 bases). This CDR3 is built from 17 residues. Looked up from germline, CDR1 is SNHLY and CDR2 is FYNNEI. The V end lost 6 bases, the J end lost 1 base, and 21 bases lay between the germline ends. CDR3 DNA sequence: TGTGCCAGCAGCGCCCCACGGGGGGGCTTGTCGAACACTGAAGCTTTCTTT. It specifies CASSAPRGGLSNTEAFF.

This rearrangement joins TRBV3-1 (or the pseudogene TRBV3-2) to TRBJ2-3; the match to TRBD2 covers 7 bases. J gave up 3 bases and V 4 bases, and 10 bases lay outside the gene matches. The CDR3 has 16 residues. CDR1 and CDR2 from the germline V gene are LGHDT and YNNKEL (reference sequence). CDR3 residues: CASSPVVSGATDTQYF. DNA for the CDR3: TGTGCCAGCAGCCCGGTTGTAAGCGGGGCGACAGATACGCAGTATTTT.

The chain links TRBV4-1 to TRBJ1-1; weak D call: TRBD1 (5 bases). This CDR3 region has 15 residues. Germline V gives CDR1 MGHRA, CDR2 YSYEKL. The V gene lost 4 bases and the J gene lost 8 bases, with 20 bases spanning the gap. This CDR3 reads CASSPLSQGREEAFF. CDR3 sequence (DNA): TGCGCCAGCAGCCCTTTGAGCCAGGGAAGAGAAGAAGCTTTCTTT.

This sequence joins TRBV5-8 and TRBJ1-2; D might be TRBD1 (6 bases). Germline lookup yields CDR1 SGHTS and CDR2 YDEGEE. V shed 5 bases and J shed 4 bases, with 15 bases lying between them. The length of the CDR3 is 14 residues. The DNA for the CDR3 is TGTGCCAGCAGTATGGTGGGGGCTGTCTATGGCTACACCTTC. Its protein product is CASSMVGAVYGYTF.

This chain joins TRBV5-6 and TRBJ2-5; D possibly corresponds to TRBD1 (5 bases). Per the germline V gene, CDR1 is SGHDT and CDR2 is YYEEEE. This CDR3 is 16 amino acids long. Trimming took 0 bases from V and 1 from J, leaving 13 bases between them. CDR3 DNA sequence: TGTGCCAGCAGCTTGGTATTGGGCAGGGTCCAAGAGACCCAGTACTTC. Protein product: CASSLVLGRVQETQYF. The full variable domain, in which reference TRBV5-6 and TRBJ2-5 provide the parts outside the CDR3, is DAGVTQSPTHLIKTRGQQVTLRCSPKSGHDTVSWYQQALGQGPQFIFQYYEEEERQRGNFPDRFSGHQFPNYSSELNVNALLLGDSALYLCASSLVLGRVQETQYFGPGTRLLVL.

The V gene is TRBV19, the J gene TRBJ1-5; tentatively, D is TRBD1 (5 bases). The CDR3 sequence is 16 residues long. The V and J ends lost 1 base and 1 base respectively, with 11 bases between them. The V gene's germline CDR1 is LNHDA and CDR2 SQIVND (reference sequence). The CDR3 reads CASSIGAGRSNQPQHF. The CDR3 DNA sequence: TGTGCCAGTAGTATAGGAGCGGGACGGAGCAATCAGCCCCAGCATTTT.

The chain is built from TRBV6-5 and TRBJ1-6; 9 bases align to TRBD1. Germline CDR1 and CDR2: MNHEY and SVGAGI. V lost 6 bases to trimming and J lost 7 bases; unmatched junction nucleotides: 4. CDR3 length equals 14 residues. The CDR3 reads CASRTGQGNSPLHF. CDR3 sequence (DNA): TGTGCCAGCAGGACGGGACAGGGAAATTCACCCCTCCACTTT.

The rearrangement links TRBV7-2 to TRBJ2-2, with D tentatively TRBD2 (6 bases). Germline lookup yields CDR1 SGHTA and CDR2 FQGNSA. This CDR3 has 16 residues. Trimming removed 5 bases at V and 4 bases at J, with 17 bases between. CDR3 sequence (DNA): TGTGCCAGCAGCCTAAGTAGCGGTGGAAGCACCGGGGAGCTGTTTTTT. Its translation: CASSLSSGGSTGELFF.

The chain uses TRBV3-1 (or the pseudogene TRBV3-2) and TRBJ2-2; 10 nucleotides agree with TRBD2. CDR3 length: 15 amino acids. J was trimmed by 6 bases and V by 0 bases; bases with no gene match: 1. Germline assignment: CDR1 LGHDT and CDR2 YNNKEL (reference sequence). The CDR3 nucleotides are TGTGCCAGCAGCCAAGAGCTAGCGGGGGCCGGGGAGCTGTTTTTT. Translated: CASSQELAGAGELFF.

This sequence joins TRBV4-1 and TRBJ1-2; a weak D match, TRBD1 (5 bases). The CDR3 is made up of 15 amino acids. Looked up from germline, CDR1 is MGHRA and CDR2 is YSYEKL. V lost 0 bases, J lost 6 bases, and 14 bases lay in between. In DNA form, the CDR3 reads TGCGCCAGCAGCCAAGATCAGTACAGGAGGGATGGCTACACCTTC. This sequence encodes CASSQDQYRRDGYTF.

The CDR3 nucleotides are TGTGCCAGTAGTCCCGGATTGGGAGCGGATGGCTACACCTTC. It is translated as CASSPGLGADGYTF. The chain couples TRBV19 to TRBJ1-2; D is ambiguous. This CDR3 contains 14 residues. The germline CDR1 and CDR2 sequences are LNHDA and SQIVND (reference sequence). Trimming removed 5 bases at V and 6 bases at J, with 16 bases between.

The chain combines TRBV12-5 with TRBJ2-2; TRBD2 aligns across 7 bases. The V and J ends lost 6 bases and 4 bases, in that order; junction bases with no gene match: 11. Germline V gene data show CDR1 as LGHNT and CDR2 as FRNRAP. CDR3 size: 16 residues. CDR3 region: CASGVHRGDPTGELFF. In nucleotides, the CDR3 is TGTGCTAGTGGAGTTCACCGGGGGGACCCCACCGGGGAGCTGTTTTTT.

This clone was found a few times. This sample includes further DNA sequences coding for the same CDR3. The rearrangement joins TRBV20-1 to TRBJ1-2, with D uncertain. V lost 3 bases, J lost 3 bases, and 8 bases lay in between. The CDR3 runs to 12 residues. CDR1 is DFQATT and CDR2 is SNEGSKA in the germline V gene (reference sequence). CDR3 sequence: CSASLSDYGYTF. The CDR3, as DNA: TGCAGTGCTAGTCTATCTGACTATGGCTACACCTTC.

This clone was observed once. J is TRBJ1-3 and V is TRBV5-1; D gene uncertain. Germline CDR1 SGHRS, CDR2 YFSETQ. V lost 5 bases and J 0 bases, leaving 9 bases between the germline ends. This CDR3 contains 14 residues. In nucleotides, the CDR3 is TGCGCCAGCAGAAGGGAGTCCTCTGGAAACACCATATATTTT. Its translation is CASRRESSGNTIYF.